This entry lists 24 T cell receptor beta chains sequenced from one sample in a study of cytomegalovirus exposure and HLA in healthy donors. The PCR was carried out with 60 Vbeta primers and 13 Jbeta primers. Using immunoSEQ multiplex PCR, the repertoire was profiled, and TCRdb retains in-frame clones only, with some absent. Here the sample spans more than 45,000 clones, approximately 82% being singletons. Sequences were obtained from PBMCs. The receptors originated from a middle-aged man in good health and CMV-seronegative.

The chain links TRBV7-7 to TRBJ2-7, with TRBD2 as a possible D gene (5 bases). Germline assignment: CDR1 SSHAT and CDR2 FNYEAQ (reference sequence). The CDR3 has 13 amino acids. The germline V and J ends were trimmed by 1 base and 3 bases, with 7 bases remaining between them. The DNA of the CDR3 is TGTGCCAGCAGCTTAGGAGGGCTCTACGAGCAGTACTTC. It encodes CASSLGGLYEQYF.

The rearrangement joins TRBV4-1 to TRBJ2-5; TRBD1 matches at 9 bases. Germline loops: CDR1 MGHRA, CDR2 YSYEKL. The CDR3 contains 17 residues. The trim removed 4 bases at V and 4 bases at J, leaving 13 bases unmatched. The CDR3 region has the DNA TGCGCCAGCAGCCCCCTAGGGGGACAGGGCTCGCGAGAGACCCAGTACTTC. Translating gives CASSPLGGQGSRETQYF.

The chain couples TRBV6-6 to TRBJ2-7; maybe TRBD1 (6 bases). This CDR3 contains 15 residues. From germline, CDR1 is MNHNY and CDR2 SVGAGI (reference sequence). Trimming left V 0 bases short and J 4 bases short, with 13 bases between. The CDR3 region has the DNA TGTGCCAGCAGTTACTCTCTGGGGGCCGGGTACGAGCAGTACTTC. Amino acids: CASSYSLGAGYEQYF.

This chain connects TRBV6-1 to TRBJ2-5; 9 nucleotides align to TRBD1. Looked up from germline, CDR1 is MNHNS and CDR2 is SASEGT. The CDR3 is 13 amino acids. V shed 0 bases and J 10 bases; nucleotides not matched to a gene: 3. The CDR3 spells CASSEAGTGNQYF. CDR3 nucleotides: TGTGCCAGCAGTGAAGCCGGGACAGGGAACCAGTACTTC.

J is TRBJ1-2 and V is TRBV7-6; D not resolved. The V end lost 7 bases, the J end lost 7 bases, and 13 bases lay between the germline ends. From germline, CDR1 is SGHVS and CDR2 FNYEAQ. The CDR3 has 12 residues. CDR3 loop: CASTSPGVGYTF. The CDR3 region has the DNA TGTGCCAGCACCTCCCCCGGGGTTGGCTACACCTTC. Full variable domain (remainder filled in from reference TRBV7-6 and TRBJ1-2): GAGVSQSPRYKVTKRGQDVALRCDPISGHVSLYWYRQALGQGPEFLTYFNYEAQQDKSGLPNDRFSAERPEGSISTLTIQRTEQRDSAMYRCASTSPGVGYTFGSGTRLTVV.

V gene TRBV6-6 combines with J gene TRBJ2-6, with TRBD1 matching over 7 bases. CDR1 MNHNY and CDR2 SVGAGI come from the germline V gene (reference sequence). This CDR3 spans 15 amino acids. The V segment lost 4 bases and the J segment 2 bases; nucleotides outside the gene matches: 2. CDR3: CASSWGQTGANVLTF. The CDR3 coding sequence is TGTGCCAGCAGTTGGGGACAGACTGGGGCCAACGTCCTGACTTTC.

The V and J genes are TRBV6-5 and TRBJ1-1; TRBD1 matches at 7 bases. The CDR3 contains 15 residues. Germline V gene data show CDR1 as MNHEY and CDR2 as SVGAGI. V dropped 6 bases and J dropped 4; count of bases not matched to a gene: 11. The CDR3 coding sequence is TGTGCCAGCAGGGAAAGTACAGGGGTGGGCACTGAAGCTTTCTTT. This translates into CASRESTGVGTEAFF.

The chain combines TRBV5-5 with TRBJ1-3; 7 positions match TRBD1. CDR1 and CDR2 from the germline V gene are SGHKS and YYEKEE (reference sequence). CDR3 length equals 16 residues. After removal of 0 bases from V and 0 bases from J, the junction contained 3 bases not matched to a gene. The CDR3 loop is CASSLAGTASGNTIYF. The CDR3 nucleotides are TGTGCCAGCAGCTTGGCCGGGACAGCCTCTGGAAACACCATATATTTT.

This clone was detected only once. This chain connects TRBV6-5 to TRBJ2-5, with a tentative D call TRBD1 (6 bases). V shed 8 bases and J shed 5 bases, with 18 bases lying between them. The CDR3 runs to 14 residues. Looked up from germline, CDR1 is MNHEY and CDR2 is SVGAGI. The CDR3 sequence is CASRSQGLRETQYF. CDR3 DNA sequence: TGTGCCAGCCGCTCACAGGGTTTACGGGAGACCCAGTACTTC.

This sequence joins TRBV29-1 and TRBJ2-1; no firm D call. The germline V gene has CDR1 SQVTM and CDR2 ANQGSEA. V was shortened by 2 bases and J by 3 bases, with 8 bases between the two germline ends. CDR3 length equals 13 residues. This CDR3 is CSVEQSRYNEQFF. The CDR3 nucleotides read TGCAGCGTTGAACAGTCTCGCTACAATGAGCAGTTCTTC.

The chain employs TRBV4-1 and TRBJ2-1; 7 nucleotides line up with TRBD1. The V gene end was trimmed by 2 bases and the J gene end by 4 bases; junction bases not matched to a gene: 5. Germline loops: CDR1 MGHRA, CDR2 YSYEKL. The CDR3 sequence is 15 residues long. Here the CDR3 DNA reads TGCGCCAGCAGCCAAACAGGGGTGGGTTACAATGAGCAGTTCTTC. It codes for CASSQTGVGYNEQFF.

The chain carries TRBV11-3 and TRBJ2-1; 8 bases align to TRBD2. V trimming: 5 bases; J trimming: 9 bases; junction bases outside the gene matches: 6. In germline, CDR1 is SGHNT, CDR2 YENEEA. This CDR3 comprises 13 residues. The DNA of the CDR3 is TGTGCCAGCAGCCCCCGGGAGGGCGGTGAGCAGTTCTTC. It is translated as CASSPREGGEQFF. Full variable domain (remainder filled in from reference TRBV11-3 and TRBJ2-1): EAGVVQSPRYKIIEKKQPVAFWCNPISGHNTLYWYLQNLGQGPELLIRYENEEAVDDSQLPKDRFSAERLKGVDSTLKIQPAELGDSAVYLCASSPREGGEQFFGPGTRLTVL.

The CDR3 DNA reads TGCGCCAGCAGCTTGGACGGACAGGCCAACTATGGCTACACCTTC. Its translation is CASSLDGQANYGYTF. The chain is built from TRBV5-1 and TRBJ1-2; 7 positions match TRBD1. This CDR3 has 15 residues. Germline-derived CDR1 and CDR2 are SGHRS and YFSETQ. The ends lost 0 bases at V and 2 bases at J; junction bases unmatched: 4.

The chain joins TRBV2 to TRBJ1-1; weak D call: TRBD1 (5 bases). CDR3 length: 14 residues. The germline gives CDR1 SNHLY, CDR2 FYNNEI. V was pared by 6 bases and J by 4 bases, with 15 bases between. The CDR3 here is CASSYPEGVTEAFF. The DNA of the CDR3 is TGTGCCAGCAGCTACCCCGAAGGGGTCACTGAAGCTTTCTTT. Combining the CDR3 with reference TRBV2 and TRBJ1-1 gives the whole variable domain EPEVTQTPSHQVTQMGQEVILRCVPISNHLYFYWYRQILGQKVEFLVSFYNNEISEKSEIFDDQFSVERPDGSNFTLKIRSTKLEDSAMYFCASSYPEGVTEAFFGQGTRLTVV.

The DNA of the CDR3 is TGTGCCAGCAGTGAGGGGGGGGTGCAGTATTTT. Translating gives CASSEGGVQYF. The chain has TRBV2 and TRBJ2-3, with TRBD2 matching over 7 bases. The CDR3 contains 11 residues. Germline V gene data show CDR1 as SNHLY and CDR2 as FYNNEI. Trimming took 3 bases from V and 11 from J; bases not matched to a gene: 2.

The sample holds one count of this clone. The J gene is TRBJ2-1, the V gene TRBV7-2; D is unresolved. CDR3 length: 11 amino acids. The germline CDR1 and CDR2 sequences are SGHTA and FQGNSA. Trimming took 7 bases from V and 4 from J, leaving 5 bases between them. The CDR3 sequence: CASNSYNEQFF. As DNA, the CDR3 is TGTGCCAGCAACTCGTACAATGAGCAGTTCTTC. The full variable domain, its missing parts supplied by reference TRBV7-2 and TRBJ2-1, is GAGVSQSPSNKVTEKGKDVELRCDPISGHTALYWYRQSLGQGLEFLIYFQGNSAPDKSGLPSDRFSAERTGGSVSTLTIQRTQQEDSAVYLCASNSYNEQFFGPGTRLTVL.

J is TRBJ1-2 and V is TRBV10-3; 7 positions agree with TRBD1. Germline V gene sequence: CDR1 ENHRY, CDR2 SYGVKD. V lost 0 bases and J lost 0; bases outside the gene matches: 4. The CDR3 consists of 16 residues. The CDR3 is CAISESQDRTNYGYTF. CDR3 DNA sequence: TGTGCCATCAGTGAGTCCCAGGACAGGACTAACTATGGCTACACCTTC.

This clone was seen once. This chain uses TRBV11-1 with TRBJ1-3; D gene ambiguous. V was pared by 2 bases and J by 4 bases, with 12 bases between. CDR3 length equals 15 residues. Looked up from germline, CDR1 is SGHAT and CDR2 is FQDESV (reference sequence). CDR3 amino acids: CASSLRTGAGNTIYF. CDR3 sequence (DNA): TGTGCCAGCAGCTTACGCACGGGAGCAGGAAACACCATATATTTT.

This chain joins TRBV2 and TRBJ2-6; D unclear. Germline V gene lookup returns CDR1 SNHLY and CDR2 FYNNEI. The CDR3 has 14 amino acids. With 6 bases removed from V and 4 bases from J, the gap between germline ends came to 10 bases. The CDR3, as DNA: TGTGCCAGCAGCCAGGCCGGCGGGGCCAACGTCCTGACTTTC. Amino acid sequence: CASSQAGGANVLTF.

The chain uses TRBV7-9 and TRBJ2-5; no clear D. V was trimmed by 3 bases and J by 1 base, leaving 6 bases between them. Germline V lookup: CDR1 SEHNR, CDR2 FQNEAQ (reference sequence). The CDR3 has 13 amino acids. The CDR3 is CASSFELQETQYF. In nucleotides, the CDR3 is TGTGCCAGCAGCTTCGAGCTCCAAGAGACCCAGTACTTC. The variable domain in full, completed from reference TRBV7-9 and TRBJ2-5, reads DTGVSQNPRHKITKRGQNVTFRCDPISEHNRLYWYRQTLGQGPEFLTYFQNEAQLEKSRLLSDRFSAERPKGSFSTLEIQRTEQGDSAMYLCASSFELQETQYFGPGTRLLVL.

This clone showed up just a few times. This sequence joins TRBV7-8 and TRBJ1-3; the D is unclear. Germline V gene lookup returns CDR1 SGHVS and CDR2 FQNEAQ. Trimming pared 2 bases from V and 3 bases from J, leaving 14 bases between. The CDR3 has 16 amino acids. Written as DNA, the CDR3 is TGTGCCAGCAGCTTATCCTTCGGTAGTTATGGAAACACCATATATTTT. Protein product: CASSLSFGSYGNTIYF.

This clone was counted a single time. The J gene is TRBJ2-7, the V gene TRBV5-1; 11 nucleotides agree with TRBD1. The CDR3 loop spans 15 amino acids. In germline, CDR1 is SGHRS, CDR2 YFSETQ. After removal of 3 bases from V and 2 bases from J, the junction contained 4 bases not matched to a gene. This CDR3 reads CASSWGGQGAYEQYF. In DNA, the CDR3 is TGCGCCAGCAGCTGGGGGGGACAGGGGGCCTACGAGCAGTACTTC.

This clone was picked up a small number of times. The chain employs TRBV6-6 and TRBJ2-5, with 9 bases lining up with TRBD1. The germline V gene has CDR1 MNHNY and CDR2 SVGAGI (reference sequence). The V and J ends lost 6 bases and 5 bases, in that order; junction bases with no gene match: 10. The CDR3 consists of 15 residues. CDR3 loop: CASRPGQGSVETQYF. DNA of the CDR3: TGTGCCAGCAGACCGGGACAGGGCTCCGTTGAGACCCAGTACTTC.

J is TRBJ1-1 and V is TRBV5-1; maybe TRBD1 (6 bases). The germline gives CDR1 SGHRS, CDR2 YFSETQ. V shed 0 bases and J shed 4 bases, with 13 bases lying between them. The CDR3 has 15 amino acids. DNA of the CDR3: TGCGCCAGCAGCTTGGACTCAGGGGTCGGCACTGAAGCTTTCTTT. Protein: CASSLDSGVGTEAFF.